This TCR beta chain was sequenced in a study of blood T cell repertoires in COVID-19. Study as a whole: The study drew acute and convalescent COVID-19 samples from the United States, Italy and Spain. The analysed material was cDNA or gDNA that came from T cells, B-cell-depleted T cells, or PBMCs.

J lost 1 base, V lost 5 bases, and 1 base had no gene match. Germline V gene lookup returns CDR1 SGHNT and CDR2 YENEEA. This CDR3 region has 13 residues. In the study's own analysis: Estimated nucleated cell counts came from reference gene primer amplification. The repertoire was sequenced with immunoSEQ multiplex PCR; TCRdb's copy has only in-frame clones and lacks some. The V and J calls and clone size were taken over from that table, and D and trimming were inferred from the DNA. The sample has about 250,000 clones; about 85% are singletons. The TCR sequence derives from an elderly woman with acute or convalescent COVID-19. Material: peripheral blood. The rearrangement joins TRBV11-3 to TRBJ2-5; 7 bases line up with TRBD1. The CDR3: CASSGTVQETQYF. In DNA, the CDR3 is TGTGCCAGCAGCGGGACAGTCCAAGAGACCCAGTACTTC.